The 22 T cell receptor beta chains reported below all come from one sample, sequenced in a study of T cells after yellow fever vaccination. TCRdb re-derived calls from the 5' RACE reads in MiXCR, one entry per CDR3 protein. The sample contains 35,000 to 55,000 distinct CDR3 sequences, 6% to 7% of which appear only once. Source: CD8+ T cells not binding an NS4B(214-222) dextramer, sorted from PBMCs, taken 45 days after the yellow fever booster vaccination. These receptor sequences come from a man under 40 who received the YFV17D yellow fever vaccine.

This clonotype was seen repeatedly, ten times or more. This chain's CDR3 is CASSQTWTSGRSGELFF. CDR3 bases: TGCGCCAGCAGCCAAACTTGGACTAGCGGGAGATCCGGGGAGCTGTTTTTT. The chain employs TRBV4-3 and TRBJ2-2, with 13 bases fitting TRBD2. Germline CDR1 is LGHNA and CDR2 is YSLEER. The CDR3 is 17 amino acids. Losses at the gene ends were 2 bases for V and 6 bases for J; bases not matched to a gene: 6.

A few counts support this clonotype. The gene calls are TRBV7-6 and TRBJ2-2; 11 bases match TRBD2. V lost 1 base, J lost 1 base, and 2 bases stayed unmatched. Germline values: CDR1 SGHVS, CDR2 FNYEAQ. The CDR3 loop spans 17 amino acids. In DNA form, the CDR3 reads TGTGCCAGCAGCTTAGGCGGGACTAGCGGGAACACCGGGGAGCTGTTTTTT. Amino acid sequence: CASSLGGTSGNTGELFF.

Here the CDR3 DNA reads TGTGCCAGCAGTTTGACTTTCTACGAGCAGTACTTC. Translation: CASSLTFYEQYF. The chain carries TRBV6-6 and TRBJ2-7; unclear D gene. Per germline, CDR1 MNHNY and CDR2 SVGAGI (reference sequence). V was shortened by 4 bases and J by 3 bases, with 7 bases between the two germline ends. The CDR3 loop spans 12 amino acids.

Ten or more counts support this clonotype. The chain has TRBV2 and TRBJ2-4; 12 bases are shared with TRBD2. V lost 0 bases and J lost 7; bases outside the gene matches: 7. Germline loops: CDR1 SNHLY, CDR2 FYNNEI. This CDR3 is built from 17 residues. CDR3 sequence: CASSEAPSGRAGNIQYF. The CDR3 DNA sequence: TGTGCCAGCAGTGAAGCGCCTAGCGGGAGGGCCGGCAACATTCAGTACTTC.

This clonotype was counted at least ten times. The CDR3 sequence is CASSAASTGELFF. The CDR3 bases are TGTGCCAGCAGTGCGGCTAGTACCGGGGAGCTGTTTTTT. The chain carries TRBV6-4 and TRBJ2-2, with D uncertain. V was shortened by 4 bases and J by 5 bases, with 8 bases between the two germline ends. This CDR3 is built from 13 residues. Germline V CDR1 and CDR2: MRHNA, SNTAGT.

The sample holds many counts of this clonotype. The rearrangement joins TRBV28 to TRBJ1-2; D is possibly TRBD1 (6 bases). Germline assignment: CDR1 MDHEN and CDR2 SYDVKM. The length of the CDR3 is 13 residues. Trimming took 3 bases from V and 6 from J, leaving 11 bases between them. The CDR3 coding sequence is TGTGCCAGCAGTTTGGTCAGGGGTGATGGCTACACCTTC. Its translation: CASSLVRGDGYTF.

This clonotype has at least ten counts. Here the CDR3 reads CASSDLTPLQQYF. The CDR3 DNA is TGTGCCAGCAGTGATTTGACCCCTCTACAGCAGTACTTC. The rearrangement uses TRBV25-1 and TRBJ2-7; no reliable D call. The CDR3 is 13 residues long. Germline CDR1 MGHDK, CDR2 SYGVNS. V was clipped by 3 bases and J by 8 bases, with 14 bases between them.

In regard to this clonotype: An end of the junction does not agree with germline; a read error may underlie this. V gene TRBV7-8 combines with J gene TRBJ2-5; weak D call: TRBD2 (6 bases). The CDR3 totals 16 residues. Looked up from germline, CDR1 is SGHVS and CDR2 is FQNEAQ. For the CDR3, the DNA is TGTGCCAGCAGCCAAAGGGGTGCGGGGTACCAAGAGAACCAGTACTTC. Residues: CASSQRGAGYQENQYF.

This clonotype occurred many times. The chain recombines TRBV6-5 with TRBJ2-5; the D gene is possibly TRBD1 (6 bases). The germline CDR1 and CDR2 sequences are MNHEY and SVGAGI. This CDR3 region has 12 residues. V lost 5 bases and J lost 5, with 9 bases in between. The CDR3 reads CASSTGSETQYF. The DNA for the CDR3 is TGTGCCAGCAGTACAGGGTCCGAGACCCAGTACTTC.

This clonotype was observed a few times. The J gene is TRBJ2-7, the V gene TRBV30; 8 positions agree with TRBD2. Germline CDR1 is GTSNPN and CDR2 is SVGIG (reference sequence). Trimming removed 5 bases from V and 4 bases from J; junction bases left unmatched: 13. CDR3 length equals 15 residues. CDR3 loop: CAWEQGTGGFYEQYF. CDR3 DNA: TGTGCCTGGGAACAAGGAACGGGAGGGTTTTACGAGCAGTACTTC.

This clonotype was detected many times. The chain joins TRBV20-1 to TRBJ2-1, with 12 nucleotides matching TRBD2. The V gene's germline CDR1 is DFQATT and CDR2 SNEGSKA (reference sequence). CDR3 size: 17 residues. The V segment lost 5 bases and the J segment 2 bases; nucleotides outside the gene matches: 10. As DNA, the CDR3 is TGCAGTGCTCTAACGACTAGCGGGAGCCTTACCTACAATGAGCAGTTCTTC. It encodes CSALTTSGSLTYNEQFF.

In its sample, this clonotype was seen many times. The chain recombines TRBV29-1 with TRBJ2-3; either TRBD1 or TRBD2 may supply D (5 bases each). CDR1 is SQVTM, CDR2 ANQGSEA, per germline. The CDR3 runs to 15 residues. V lost 3 bases and J lost 2, with 15 bases in between. CDR3 sequence (DNA): TGCAGCGTTGAGGGAACGGGGACGCCCACAGATACGCAGTATTTT. This gives the protein CSVEGTGTPTDTQYF.

The table lists this clonotype with many counts. The rearrangement uses TRBV29-1 and TRBJ2-7, with TRBD2 as a possible D gene (5 bases). CDR1 and CDR2 (germline): SQVTM, ANQGSEA. V was cut by 4 bases and J by 2 bases, with 6 bases left in between. CDR3 length: 11 residues. DNA of the CDR3: TGCAGCGTTGTGGAGGCCTACGAGCAGTACTTC. The encoded protein is CSVVEAYEQYF.

Concerning this clonotype: It may be a read error: a sequence one base away is much more abundant. The rearrangement uses TRBV27 and TRBJ1-4; D remains ambiguous. Germline values: CDR1 MNHEY, CDR2 SMNVEV (reference sequence). This CDR3 spans 13 amino acids. The DNA for the CDR3 is TGTGTCAGCAGTCCCGGTGGGGTTGAAAAACTGTTTTTT. It is translated as CVSSPGGVEKLFF.

The rearrangement uses TRBV4-1 and TRBJ2-7, with 15 bases aligning to TRBD2. Unmatched junction bases numbered 1, after V lost 0 bases and J lost 4 bases. This CDR3 comprises 16 residues. Germline CDR1 reads MGHRA; CDR2 reads YSYEKL. As DNA, the CDR3 is TGCGCCAGCAGCCAAGAAGGACTAGCGGGAGGGTACGAGCAGTACTTC. It is translated as CASSQEGLAGGYEQYF.

The chain recombines TRBV27 with TRBJ2-1; TRBD2 agrees at 12 bases. Per germline, CDR1 MNHEY and CDR2 SMNVEV (reference sequence). The CDR3 totals 15 residues. Trimming cost V 7 bases and J 2 bases; bases outside gene matches: 3. CDR3 nucleotides: TGTGCCAGCACCCTAGCGGGAGGGGCCTACAATGAGCAGTTCTTC. Translated, it gives CASTLAGGAYNEQFF.

For this clonotype: A much bigger clone sits one base away, suggesting this may be a read error. This rearrangement joins TRBV5-1 to TRBJ2-7; the D gene could be TRBD1 or TRBD2 (6 bases each). Trimming took 6 bases from V and 3 from J, leaving 19 bases between them. Germline CDR1 reads SGHRS; CDR2 reads YFSETQ. This CDR3 is built from 15 residues. CDR3 in amino acids: CASIPDAEGVYEQYF. The CDR3 coding sequence is TGCGCCAGCATCCCTGACGCGGAGGGGGTCTACGAGCAGTACTTC.

This clonotype showed up many times. The J gene is TRBJ2-2, the V gene TRBV7-8; 8 nucleotides align to TRBD2. V was pared by 2 bases and J by 6 bases, with 11 bases of the junction left unmatched. CDR1 is SGHVS, CDR2 FQNEAQ, per germline. The CDR3 is 17 amino acids. The DNA of the CDR3 is TGTGCCAGCAGCTTACTAATGAGGACTAGCTATGCCGGGGAGCTGTTTTTT. Protein sequence: CASSLLMRTSYAGELFF. Full variable domain (rest looked up from reference TRBV7-8 and TRBJ2-2): GAGVSQSPRYKVAKRGQDVALRCDPISGHVSLFWYQQALGQGPEFLTYFQNEAQLDKSGLPSDRFFAERPEGSVSTLKIQRTQQEDSAVYLCASSLLMRTSYAGELFFGEGSRLTVL.

Many counts were recorded for this clonotype. The rearrangement links TRBV5-1 to TRBJ2-7; 10 bases match TRBD1. After removal of 6 bases from V and 2 bases from J, the junction contained 8 bases not matched to a gene. The CDR3 loop spans 15 amino acids. Per germline, CDR1 SGHRS and CDR2 YFSETQ. CDR3 residues: CASTPSGTGAYEQYF. In nucleotides, the CDR3 is TGCGCCAGCACCCCTTCCGGGACAGGGGCCTACGAGCAGTACTTC.

This clonotype was counted only a few times. This chain links TRBV9 with TRBJ2-3; possibly TRBD1 or TRBD2 for D (7 bases each). The CDR3 length is 16 residues. CDR1 and CDR2 from the germline V gene are SGDLS and YYNGEE. Trimming took 5 bases from V and 1 from J, leaving 17 bases between them. This CDR3 reads CASSAPRGGGTDTQYF. DNA of the CDR3: TGTGCCAGCAGTGCGCCCAGGGGGGGCGGCACAGATACGCAGTATTTT.

This clonotype was seen ten or more times. The chain combines TRBV5-1 with TRBJ2-3, with 8 bases identical to TRBD2. The length of the CDR3 is 17 residues. The junction had 12 bases not matched to a gene; V was cut back by 3 bases and J by 3 bases. Looked up from germline, CDR1 is SGHRS and CDR2 is YFSETQ. CDR3 in amino acids: CASSWPSWGLETDTQYF. As DNA, the CDR3 is TGCGCCAGCAGCTGGCCCTCCTGGGGACTAGAGACAGATACGCAGTATTTT.

This clonotype was found many times. The junction does not match germline at one end; this may be a read error. The chain uses TRBV30 and TRBJ1-4, with 9 bases matching TRBD1. The CDR3 has 11 amino acids. The V gene's germline CDR1 is GTSNPN and CDR2 SVGIG (reference sequence). Here the CDR3 reads CAWSDGDRAIF. The CDR3 nucleotides read TGTGCCTGGAGTGACGGGGACAGGGCCATTTTT. Full variable domain (rest looked up from reference TRBV30 and TRBJ1-4): SQTIHQWPATLVQPVGSPLSLECTVEGTSNPNLYWYRQAAGRGLQLLFYSVGIGQISSEVPQNLSASRPQDRQFILSSKKLLLSDSGFYLCAWSDGDRAIFGSGTQLSVL.